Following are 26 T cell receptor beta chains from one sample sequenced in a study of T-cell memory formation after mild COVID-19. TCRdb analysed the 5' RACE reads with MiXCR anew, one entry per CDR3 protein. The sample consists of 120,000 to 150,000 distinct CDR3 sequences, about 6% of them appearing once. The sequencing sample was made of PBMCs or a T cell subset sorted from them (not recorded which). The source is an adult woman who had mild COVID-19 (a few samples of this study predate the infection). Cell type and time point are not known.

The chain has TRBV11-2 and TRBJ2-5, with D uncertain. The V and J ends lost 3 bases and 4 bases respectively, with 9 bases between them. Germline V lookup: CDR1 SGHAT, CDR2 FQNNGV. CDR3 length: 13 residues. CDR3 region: CASSLERVETQYF. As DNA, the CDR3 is TGTGCCAGCAGCTTGGAACGAGTAGAGACCCAGTACTTC.

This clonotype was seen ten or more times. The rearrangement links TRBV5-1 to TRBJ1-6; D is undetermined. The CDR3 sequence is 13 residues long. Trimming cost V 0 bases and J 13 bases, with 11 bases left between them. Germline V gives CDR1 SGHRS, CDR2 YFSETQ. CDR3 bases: TGCGCCAGCAGCTTGGTCGGTCAACAGCCCCTCCACTTT. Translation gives CASSLVGQQPLHF.

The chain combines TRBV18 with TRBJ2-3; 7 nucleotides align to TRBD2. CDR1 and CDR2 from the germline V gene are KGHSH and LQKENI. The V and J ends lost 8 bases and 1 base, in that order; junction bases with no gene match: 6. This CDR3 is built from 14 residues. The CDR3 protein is CASATAGGTDTQYF. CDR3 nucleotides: TGTGCCAGCGCAACCGCGGGGGGCACAGATACGCAGTATTTT. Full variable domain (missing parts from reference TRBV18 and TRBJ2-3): NAGVMQNPRHLVRRRGQEARLRCSPMKGHSHVYWYRQLPEEGLKFMVYLQKENIIDESGMPKERFSAEFPKEGPSILRIQQVVRGDSAAYFCASATAGGTDTQYFGPGTRLTVL.

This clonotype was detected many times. CDR3 sequence (DNA): TGTGCCAGCAGCCCCTATCAGGGGTCTGGGGCCAACGTCCTGACTTTC. Translating it yields CASSPYQGSGANVLTF. The chain joins TRBV7-7 to TRBJ2-6, with a possible D match to TRBD1 (6 bases). The CDR3 has 16 residues. The germline CDR1 and CDR2 sequences are SSHAT and FNYEAQ (reference sequence). V lost 5 bases and J 1 base, leaving 12 bases between the germline ends.

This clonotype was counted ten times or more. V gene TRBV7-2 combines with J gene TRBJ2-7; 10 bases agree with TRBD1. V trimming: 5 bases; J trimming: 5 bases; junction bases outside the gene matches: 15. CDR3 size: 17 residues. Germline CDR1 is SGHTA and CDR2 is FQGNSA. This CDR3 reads CASSPVSRGTGVHEQYF. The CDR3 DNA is TGTGCCAGCAGCCCCGTTTCACGGGGGACAGGGGTACACGAGCAGTACTTC.

This chain's CDR3 is CASSLDGQPRGEQYF. CDR3 DNA sequence: TGCGCCAGCAGCTTGGATGGACAGCCGAGGGGCGAGCAGTACTTC. The chain has TRBV5-1 and TRBJ2-7; tentative D call: TRBD1 (6 bases). V gave up 0 bases and J gave up 6 bases, with 16 bases separating them. Germline CDR1 SGHRS, CDR2 YFSETQ. The CDR3 is 15 amino acids.

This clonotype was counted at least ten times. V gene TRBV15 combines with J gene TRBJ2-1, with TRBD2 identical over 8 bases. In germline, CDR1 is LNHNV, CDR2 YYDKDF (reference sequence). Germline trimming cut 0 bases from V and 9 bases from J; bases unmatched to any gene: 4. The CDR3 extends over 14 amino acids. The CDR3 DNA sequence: TGTGCCACCAGCAGAGATTTAGCGGGAAGTGAGCAGTTCTTC. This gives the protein CATSRDLAGSEQFF. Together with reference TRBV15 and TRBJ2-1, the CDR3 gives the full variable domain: DAMVIQNPRYQVTQFGKPVTLSCSQTLNHNVMYWYQQKSSQAPKLLFHYYDKDFNNEADTPDNFQSRRPNTSFCFLDIRSPGLGDTAMYLCATSRDLAGSEQFFGPGTRLTVL.

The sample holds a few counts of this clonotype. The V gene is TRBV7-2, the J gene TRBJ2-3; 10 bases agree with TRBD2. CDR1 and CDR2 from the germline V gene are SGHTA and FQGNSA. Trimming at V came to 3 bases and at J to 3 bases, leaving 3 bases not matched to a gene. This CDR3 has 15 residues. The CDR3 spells CASSFPGLATDTQYF. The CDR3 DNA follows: TGTGCCAGCAGCTTCCCGGGACTAGCGACAGATACGCAGTATTTT.

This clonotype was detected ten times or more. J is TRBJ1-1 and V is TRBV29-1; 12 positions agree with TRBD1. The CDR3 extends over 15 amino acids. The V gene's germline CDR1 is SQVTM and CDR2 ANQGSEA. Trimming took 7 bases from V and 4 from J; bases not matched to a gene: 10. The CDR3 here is CSGGQGARIGTEAFF. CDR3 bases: TGCAGCGGGGGACAGGGGGCGCGTATCGGCACTGAAGCTTTCTTT.

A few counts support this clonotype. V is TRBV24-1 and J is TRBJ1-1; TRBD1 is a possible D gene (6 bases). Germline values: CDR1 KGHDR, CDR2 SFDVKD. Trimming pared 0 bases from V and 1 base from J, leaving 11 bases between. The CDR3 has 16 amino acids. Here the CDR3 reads CATSDLGGQPNTEAFF. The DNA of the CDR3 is TGTGCCACCAGTGATTTGGGAGGACAGCCGAACACTGAAGCTTTCTTT.

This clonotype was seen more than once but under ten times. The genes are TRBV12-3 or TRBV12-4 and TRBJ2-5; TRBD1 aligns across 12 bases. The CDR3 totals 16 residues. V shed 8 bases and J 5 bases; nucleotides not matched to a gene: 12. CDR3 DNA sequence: TGTGCCAGCGGACTCCCGGGACAGGGGGCGCGGGAGACCCAGTACTTC. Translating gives CASGLPGQGARETQYF.

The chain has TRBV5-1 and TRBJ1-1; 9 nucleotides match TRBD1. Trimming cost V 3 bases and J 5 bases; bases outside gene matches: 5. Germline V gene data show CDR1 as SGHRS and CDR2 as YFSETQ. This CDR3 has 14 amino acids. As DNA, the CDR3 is TGCGCCAGCAGCTCACAGGGGGCTAGAACTGAAGCTTTCTTT. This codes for CASSSQGARTEAFF.

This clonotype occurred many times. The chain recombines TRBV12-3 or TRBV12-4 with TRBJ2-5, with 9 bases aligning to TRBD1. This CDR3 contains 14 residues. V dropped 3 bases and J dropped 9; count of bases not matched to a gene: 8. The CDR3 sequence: CASSLGTGIGAQYF. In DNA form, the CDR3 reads TGTGCCAGCAGTTTGGGGACAGGGATTGGGGCCCAGTACTTC.

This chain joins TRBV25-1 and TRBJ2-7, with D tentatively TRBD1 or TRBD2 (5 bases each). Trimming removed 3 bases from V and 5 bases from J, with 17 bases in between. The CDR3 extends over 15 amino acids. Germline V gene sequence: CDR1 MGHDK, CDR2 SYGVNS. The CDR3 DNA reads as TGTGCCAGCAGTGATCCCGGGACGTATCCCCACGAGCAGTACTTC. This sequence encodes CASSDPGTYPHEQYF.

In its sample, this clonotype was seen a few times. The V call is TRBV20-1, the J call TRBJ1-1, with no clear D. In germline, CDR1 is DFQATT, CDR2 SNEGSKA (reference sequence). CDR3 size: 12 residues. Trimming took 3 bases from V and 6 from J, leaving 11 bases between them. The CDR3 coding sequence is TGCAGTGCTAGTAGGCAGCTCGCTGAAGCTTTCTTT. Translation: CSASRQLAEAFF.

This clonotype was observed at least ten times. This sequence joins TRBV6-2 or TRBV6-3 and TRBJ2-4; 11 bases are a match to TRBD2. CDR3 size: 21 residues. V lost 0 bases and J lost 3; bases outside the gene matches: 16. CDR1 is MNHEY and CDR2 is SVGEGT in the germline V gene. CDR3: CASSYSPALAGEVRGKNIQYF. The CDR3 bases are TGTGCCAGCAGTTACTCCCCCGCACTAGCGGGAGAGGTTCGAGGCAAAAACATTCAGTACTTC.

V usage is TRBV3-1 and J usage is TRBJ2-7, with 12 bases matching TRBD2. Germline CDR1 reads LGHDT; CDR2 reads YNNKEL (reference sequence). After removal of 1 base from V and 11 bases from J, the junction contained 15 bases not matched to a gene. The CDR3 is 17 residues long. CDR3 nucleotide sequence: TGTGCCAGCAGCCAAGGAAGTTCGGGACTAGCGGGCCCTAAGGAGTACTTC. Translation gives CASSQGSSGLAGPKEYF.

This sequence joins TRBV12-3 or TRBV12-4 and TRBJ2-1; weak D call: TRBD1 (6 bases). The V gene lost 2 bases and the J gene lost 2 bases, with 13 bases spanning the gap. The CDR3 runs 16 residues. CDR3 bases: TGTGCCAGCAGTTTAACACAGGGCCTTACCTACAATGAGCAGTTCTTC. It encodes CASSLTQGLTYNEQFF.

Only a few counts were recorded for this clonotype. CDR3: CASSPDKSGGVYNEQFF. CDR3 in DNA: TGCGCCAGCAGTCCCGATAAAAGCGGGGGAGTCTACAATGAGCAGTTCTTC. The chain is built from TRBV23-1 and TRBJ2-1; 8 bases line up with TRBD2. TRBV23-1 is annotated as an ORF whose role is uncertain. The CDR3 covers 17 residues. V was clipped by 4 bases and J by 3 bases; unmatched bases: 11.

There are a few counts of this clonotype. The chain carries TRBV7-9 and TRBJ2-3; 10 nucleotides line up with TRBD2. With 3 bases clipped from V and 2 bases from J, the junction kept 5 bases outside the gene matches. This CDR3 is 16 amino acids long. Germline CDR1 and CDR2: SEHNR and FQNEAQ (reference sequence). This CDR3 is CASSLTSGPFTDTQYF. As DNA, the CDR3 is TGTGCCAGCAGCTTGACTAGCGGGCCCTTCACAGATACGCAGTATTTT.

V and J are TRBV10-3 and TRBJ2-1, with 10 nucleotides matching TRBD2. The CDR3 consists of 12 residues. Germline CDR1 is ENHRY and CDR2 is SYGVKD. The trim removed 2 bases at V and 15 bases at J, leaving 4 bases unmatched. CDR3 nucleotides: TGTGCCATCAGTGAGAAGCGGGGGGGCCTGTTCTTC. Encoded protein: CAISEKRGGLFF.

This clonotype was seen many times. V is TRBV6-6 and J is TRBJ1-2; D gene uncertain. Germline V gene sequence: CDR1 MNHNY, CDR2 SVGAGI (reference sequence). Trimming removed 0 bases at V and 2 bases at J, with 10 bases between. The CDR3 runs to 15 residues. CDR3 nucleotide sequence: TGTGCCAGCAGTTACTCGTCGGGCAGCAACTATGGCTACACCTTC. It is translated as CASSYSSGSNYGYTF.

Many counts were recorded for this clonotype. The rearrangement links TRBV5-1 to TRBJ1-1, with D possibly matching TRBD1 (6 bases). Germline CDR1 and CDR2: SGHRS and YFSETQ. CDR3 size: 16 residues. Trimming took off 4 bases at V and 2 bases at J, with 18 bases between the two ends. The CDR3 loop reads CASSLGPLGQNTEAFF. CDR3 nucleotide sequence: TGCGCCAGCAGCCTGGGCCCTCTGGGACAAAACACTGAAGCTTTCTTT. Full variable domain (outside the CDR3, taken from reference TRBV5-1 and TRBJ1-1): KAGVTQTPRYLIKTRGQQVTLSCSPISGHRSVSWYQQTPGQGLQFLFEYFSETQRNKGNFPGRFSGRQFSNSRSEMNVSTLELGDSALYLCASSLGPLGQNTEAFFGQGTRLTVV.

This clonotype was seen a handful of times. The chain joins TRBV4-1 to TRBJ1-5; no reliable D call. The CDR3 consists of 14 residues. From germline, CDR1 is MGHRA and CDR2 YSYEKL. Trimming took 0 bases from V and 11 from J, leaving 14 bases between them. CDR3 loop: CASSQDRAGGAQHF. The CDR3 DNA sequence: TGCGCCAGCAGCCAAGATAGAGCGGGCGGCGCCCAGCATTTT.

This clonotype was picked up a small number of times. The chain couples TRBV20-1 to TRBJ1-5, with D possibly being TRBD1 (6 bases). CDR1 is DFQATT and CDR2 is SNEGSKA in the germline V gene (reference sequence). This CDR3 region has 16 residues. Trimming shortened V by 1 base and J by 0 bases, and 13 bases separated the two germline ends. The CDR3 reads CSARGGQGPSNQPQHF. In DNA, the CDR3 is TGCAGTGCTAGAGGGGGGCAGGGGCCTAGCAATCAGCCCCAGCATTTT.

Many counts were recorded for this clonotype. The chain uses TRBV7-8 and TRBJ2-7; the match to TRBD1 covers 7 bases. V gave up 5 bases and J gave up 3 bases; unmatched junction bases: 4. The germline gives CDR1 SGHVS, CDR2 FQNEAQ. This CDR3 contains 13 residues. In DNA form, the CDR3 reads TGTGCCAGCAGCGCCGACAGGGACTACGAGCAGTACTTC. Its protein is CASSADRDYEQYF.